The table lists the clone carrying this TCR beta chain with a count of one. The antigen remains undetermined. This sample was taken from a study of T cell responses to AZD1222 COVID-19 vaccine. General study findings and limits: The peak T cell response came first, and repertoires were sampled only after it. Across spike, vaccine-associated CD4 TCRs were found, dominant at 160-218 and 743-854.

The CDR3 totals 16 residues. V was pared by 6 bases and J by 1 base, with 13 bases between. Germline lookup yields CDR1 MGHDK and CDR2 SYGVNS. The data were produced by immunoSEQ multiplex PCR, yet TCRdb's version contains in-frame clones alone and is incomplete. The sample lists 90,000 to 120,000 clones; roughly 90% were seen once. The specimen was peripheral blood, collected 28 days after the second AZD1222 dose. This clonotype originated in an adult who received the AZD1222 COVID-19 vaccine. The chain links TRBV25-1 to TRBJ1-6; possible D gene TRBD1, 5 bases. The CDR3 region is CASSLLQGSYNSPLHF. CDR3 DNA: TGTGCCAGCAGCCTACTTCAGGGTTCCTATAATTCACCCCTCCACTTT.